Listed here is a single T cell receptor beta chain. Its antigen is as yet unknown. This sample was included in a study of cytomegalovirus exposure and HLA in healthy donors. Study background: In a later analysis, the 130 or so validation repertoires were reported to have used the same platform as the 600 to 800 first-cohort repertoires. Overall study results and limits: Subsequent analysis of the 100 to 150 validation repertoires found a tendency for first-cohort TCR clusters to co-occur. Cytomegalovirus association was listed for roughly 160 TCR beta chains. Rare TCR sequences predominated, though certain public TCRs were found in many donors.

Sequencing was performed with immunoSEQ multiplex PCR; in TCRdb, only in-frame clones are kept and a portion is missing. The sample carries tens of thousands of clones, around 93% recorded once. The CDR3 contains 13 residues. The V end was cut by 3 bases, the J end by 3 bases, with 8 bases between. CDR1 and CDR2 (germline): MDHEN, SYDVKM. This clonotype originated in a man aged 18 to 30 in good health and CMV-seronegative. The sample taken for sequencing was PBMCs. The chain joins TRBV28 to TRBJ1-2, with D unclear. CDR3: CASSFPVYYGYTF. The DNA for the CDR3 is TGTGCCAGCAGTTTCCCAGTCTACTATGGCTACACCTTC.